This T cell receptor beta chain was recovered during a study of siplizumab effects on memory and regulatory T cells. Study-wide findings and caveats: Contribution to the alloresponse seemed major for naive T cells, which also seemed more diverse than memory cells.

Here immunoSEQ multiplex PCR was the method, and the copy in TCRdb shows in-frame clones only, minus some. The sample lists over 100,000 clones, just over 90% occurring once. CDR1 and CDR2 from the germline V gene are MNHEY and SMNVEV (reference sequence). V lost 5 bases, J lost 0 bases, and 13 bases lay in between. The CDR3 consists of 15 residues. As concerns this clone: Antigen unknown.

This clonotype originated in a human donor in good health. Sequencing was carried out using Tregs sorted from blood. This chain uses TRBV27 with TRBJ1-1; D is possibly TRBD1 (6 bases). The CDR3 loop is CASSLAGQLNTEAFF. In DNA, the CDR3 is TGTGCCAGCAGTCTAGCTGGACAGCTGAACACTGAAGCTTTCTTT.